The 23 T cell receptor beta chains below all came from one sample that was sequenced in a study of shared clonotypes between healthy human individuals. Method: immunoSEQ multiplex PCR; TCRdb's copy keeps in-frame clones and lacks some. The sample carries 300,000 to 350,000 clones, 73% recorded once. The sequencing sample was made of memory CD4+ T cells sorted from blood. Subset meaning: CD45RA-negative fraction. All receptors derive from a young man in good health.

V is TRBV11-1 and J is TRBJ2-3; the match to TRBD1 covers 8 bases. Per germline, CDR1 SGHAT and CDR2 FQDESV (reference sequence). With 2 bases clipped from V and 5 bases from J, the junction kept 6 bases outside the gene matches. The CDR3 has 15 residues. CDR3 protein: CASSLLRGPGDTQYF. The DNA for the CDR3 is TGTGCCAGCAGCTTACTCAGGGGGCCGGGAGATACGCAGTATTTT.

CDR3 coding DNA: TGTGCCAGCAGTTACGGTACGGGAAGAATTGATGAGCAGTTCTTC. This sequence encodes CASSYGTGRIDEQFF. V gene TRBV6-5 combines with J gene TRBJ2-1; D is perhaps TRBD2 (5 bases). CDR3 length: 15 residues. V shed 2 bases and J shed 8 bases, with 16 bases lying between them. Per germline, CDR1 MNHEY and CDR2 SVGAGI.

The chain carries TRBV19 and TRBJ2-7, with 7 bases aligning to TRBD1. This CDR3 comprises 15 residues. In germline, CDR1 is LNHDA, CDR2 SQIVND (reference sequence). Trimming at V came to 4 bases and at J to 6 bases, leaving 12 bases not matched to a gene. The CDR3, as DNA: TGTGCCAGTAGTACCCGGGACAGATCAATCGGCGAGCAGTACTTC. Residues: CASSTRDRSIGEQYF.

The chain joins TRBV7-6 to TRBJ1-5; D gene unclear. The CDR3 length is 17 residues. Trimming cost V 1 base and J 6 bases, with 19 bases left between them. The germline V gene has CDR1 SGHVS and CDR2 FNYEAQ. CDR3 in DNA: TGTGCCAGCAGCTTAGGGTTAGCGGGATCTTGGGTTCAGCCCCAGCATTTT. Its protein product is CASSLGLAGSWVQPQHF.

V gene TRBV29-1 combines with J gene TRBJ2-1, with 11 bases matching TRBD2. The CDR3 runs to 16 residues. V was clipped by 6 bases and J by 0 bases; unmatched bases: 7. Per germline, CDR1 SQVTM and CDR2 ANQGSEA. The CDR3 DNA sequence: TGCAGCGTCCGACTAGCGGGACGCGGCTCCTACAATGAGCAGTTCTTC. The encoded protein is CSVRLAGRGSYNEQFF.

About this clone: A read error may explain this, as a much larger clone is one base away. CDR3: CVSSEIRRDSNTGELFF. The CDR3 region has the DNA TGTGTCAGCAGTGAAATCCGGCGCGATTCGAACACCGGGGAGCTGTTTTTT. This chain joins TRBV25-1 and TRBJ2-2; D uncertain. The CDR3 runs 17 residues. In germline, CDR1 is MGHDK, CDR2 SYGVNS. Full variable domain (rest looked up from reference TRBV25-1 and TRBJ2-2): EADIYQTPRYLVIGTGKKITLECSQTMGHDKMYWYQQDPGMELHLIHYSYGVNSTEKGDLSSESTVSRIRTEHFPLTLESARPSHTSQYLCVSSEIRRDSNTGELFFGEGSRLTVL.

The chain carries TRBV5-4 and TRBJ2-7, with 7 bases fitting TRBD2. V shed 4 bases, J shed 2 bases, and the junction held 3 bases outside the gene matches. The CDR3 spans 13 residues. Germline V CDR1 and CDR2: SGHNT, YYREEE (reference sequence). As DNA, the CDR3 is TGTGCCAGCAGCAACGGGGGGACCTACGAGCAGTACTTC. This sequence encodes CASSNGGTYEQYF. The whole variable domain, remainder taken from reference TRBV5-4 and TRBJ2-7, is ETGVTQSPTHLIKTRGQQVTLRCSSQSGHNTVSWYQQALGQGPQFIFQYYREEENGRGNFPPRFSGLQFPNYSSELNVNALELDDSALYLCASSNGGTYEQYFGPGTRLTVT.

This chain joins TRBV29-1 and TRBJ2-3, with no clear D. V was trimmed by 4 bases and J by 2 bases, leaving 13 bases between them. In germline, CDR1 is SQVTM, CDR2 ANQGSEA. This CDR3 has 14 amino acids. CDR3 in DNA: TGCAGCGTTGTGCGGAACTTACTCACAGATACGCAGTATTTT. As protein: CSVVRNLLTDTQYF.

This clone was detected many times. CDR3 nucleotide sequence: TGTGCCAGCAGTGACGGGGACAGGGTGCCCTGGGCTTTCTTT. Translation gives CASSDGDRVPWAFF. The rearrangement joins TRBV6-1 to TRBJ1-1, with 9 positions matching TRBD1. This CDR3 is 14 amino acids long. Germline loops: CDR1 MNHNS, CDR2 SASEGT. Unmatched junction bases numbered 10, after V lost 3 bases and J lost 11 bases.

This clone was seen once. CDR3 loop: CASSRTSGTNTGELFF. In DNA, the CDR3 is TGTGCCAGCAGCAGAACTAGCGGGACAAACACCGGGGAGCTGTTTTTT. The V gene is TRBV7-8, the J gene TRBJ2-2, with 10 bases matching TRBD2. J lost 2 bases, V lost 5 bases, and 5 bases had no gene match. Germline values: CDR1 SGHVS, CDR2 FQNEAQ. CDR3 size: 16 residues.

This chain joins TRBV5-1 and TRBJ2-7, with D possibly called TRBD1 or TRBD2 (5 bases each). The CDR3 is 14 amino acids. Trimming took 4 bases from V and 2 from J, leaving 13 bases between them. Germline values: CDR1 SGHRS, CDR2 YFSETQ. The CDR3 DNA is TGCGCCAGCAGCGGCCGGGACGGTGCCTACGAGCAGTACTTC. This encodes CASSGRDGAYEQYF.

The chain recombines TRBV7-9 with TRBJ2-2; maybe TRBD1 (6 bases). Germline V gene lookup returns CDR1 SEHNR and CDR2 FQNEAQ (reference sequence). The CDR3 covers 15 residues. The V end was cut by 2 bases, the J end by 3 bases, with 10 bases between. The CDR3 region is CASSLRGIDTGELFF. DNA for the CDR3: TGTGCCAGCAGCTTAAGGGGGATTGACACCGGGGAGCTGTTTTTT.

This chain joins TRBV18 and TRBJ2-1, with D perhaps matching TRBD1 or TRBD2 (5 bases each). V was pared by 1 base and J by 6 bases, with 13 bases between. Germline V gene lookup returns CDR1 KGHSH and CDR2 LQKENI. This CDR3 comprises 15 residues. In DNA form, the CDR3 reads TGTGCCAGCTCACCACTGGGGGTCGGGCTCAATGAGCAGTTCTTC. Translating gives CASSPLGVGLNEQFF.

The gene calls are TRBV5-8 and TRBJ2-4; 9 bases map to TRBD1. With 4 bases clipped from V and 15 bases from J, the junction kept 8 bases outside the gene matches. From germline, CDR1 is SGHTS and CDR2 YDEGEE. CDR3 size: 12 residues. The CDR3 DNA sequence: TGTGCCAGCAGCGGCTATGGACAGGGGTTGTACTTC. Its protein product is CASSGYGQGLYF.

The genes are TRBV14 and TRBJ2-4; 7 nucleotides line up with TRBD1. The ends lost 2 bases at V and 2 bases at J; junction bases unmatched: 3. Germline loops: CDR1 SGHDN, CDR2 FVKESK. The CDR3 length is 15 residues. The CDR3 DNA follows: TGTGCCAGCAGCCAAATACAGGGGCCCAAAAACATTCAGTACTTC. Its protein is CASSQIQGPKNIQYF.

This clone came up once. The chain links TRBV7-9 to TRBJ2-1; 9 bases align to TRBD2. This CDR3 comprises 16 residues. Germline trimming cut 3 bases from V and 5 bases from J; bases unmatched to any gene: 8. Germline CDR1 reads SEHNR; CDR2 reads FQNEAQ (reference sequence). Written as DNA, the CDR3 is TGTGCCAGCAGCTTCTCCTTAGCGGGAGCTAACAATGAGCAGTTCTTC. Translated: CASSFSLAGANNEQFF.

V usage is TRBV2 and J usage is TRBJ2-3, with D possibly matching TRBD1 (5 bases). V was shortened by 6 bases and J by 2 bases, with 6 bases between the two germline ends. Germline lookup yields CDR1 SNHLY and CDR2 FYNNEI. CDR3 size: 12 residues. The CDR3, as DNA: TGTGCCAGCAGACAGGACACAGATACGCAGTATTTT. Translated, it gives CASRQDTDTQYF. Full variable domain (outside the CDR3, taken from reference TRBV2 and TRBJ2-3): EPEVTQTPSHQVTQMGQEVILRCVPISNHLYFYWYRQILGQKVEFLVSFYNNEISEKSEIFDDQFSVERPDGSNFTLKIRSTKLEDSAMYFCASRQDTDTQYFGPGTRLTVL.

The rearrangement joins TRBV6-1 to TRBJ2-7; 9 nucleotides agree with TRBD1. V was clipped by 6 bases and J by 0 bases; unmatched bases: 3. CDR1 and CDR2 (germline): MNHNS, SASEGT. CDR3 length equals 14 residues. The CDR3 coding sequence is TGTGCCAGCAGGACAGGGGGGAGCTCCTACGAGCAGTACTTC. Its protein is CASRTGGSSYEQYF.

J is TRBJ1-6 and V is TRBV25-1, with D hard to call. The CDR3 contains 13 residues. Germline V lookup: CDR1 MGHDK, CDR2 SYGVNS. V was shortened by 0 bases and J by 7 bases, with 4 bases between the two germline ends. CDR3 amino acids: CASSEYGNSPLHF. CDR3 nucleotide sequence: TGTGCCAGCAGTGAATACGGGAATTCACCCCTCCACTTT.

The V and J genes are TRBV21-1 and TRBJ1-5. TRBV21-1 is annotated as a pseudogene. The CDR3 contains 20 residues. The CDR3 region has the DNA TGTGCCAGCAGCAAAATGATTACTTGCTGGGTCCCAGCCTCCAATCAGCCCCAGCATTTT. This codes for CASSKMITCWVPASNQPQHF.

This chain links TRBV30 with TRBJ1-5; TRBD1 aligns across 9 bases. The CDR3 contains 16 residues. From germline, CDR1 is GTSNPN and CDR2 SVGIG (reference sequence). V shed 1 base and J 4 bases; nucleotides not matched to a gene: 8. CDR3 amino acids: CAWSGPDRGGNQPQHF. The CDR3 nucleotides are TGTGCCTGGAGTGGGCCGGACAGGGGTGGAAATCAGCCCCAGCATTTT.

On this clone: Within the sample, other DNA sequences also encode this same CDR3. The chain employs TRBV5-4 and TRBJ2-3; 8 bases fit TRBD2. J lost 0 bases, V lost 2 bases, and 2 bases had no gene match. The germline V gene encodes CDR1 SGHNT and CDR2 YYREEE (reference sequence). CDR3 length: 15 amino acids. CDR3 sequence: CASSFSGTSTDTQYF. As DNA, the CDR3 is TGTGCCAGCAGCTTTAGCGGGACTAGCACAGATACGCAGTATTTT.

V and J are TRBV10-3 and TRBJ1-2; no definite D call. The CDR3 length is 15 residues. Germline V gene lookup returns CDR1 ENHRY and CDR2 SYGVKD. V was pared by 0 bases and J by 0 bases, with 8 bases between. Here the CDR3 DNA reads TGTGCCATCAGTGAGTCGATCAGAGCTAACTATGGCTACACCTTC. Translation gives CAISESIRANYGYTF.